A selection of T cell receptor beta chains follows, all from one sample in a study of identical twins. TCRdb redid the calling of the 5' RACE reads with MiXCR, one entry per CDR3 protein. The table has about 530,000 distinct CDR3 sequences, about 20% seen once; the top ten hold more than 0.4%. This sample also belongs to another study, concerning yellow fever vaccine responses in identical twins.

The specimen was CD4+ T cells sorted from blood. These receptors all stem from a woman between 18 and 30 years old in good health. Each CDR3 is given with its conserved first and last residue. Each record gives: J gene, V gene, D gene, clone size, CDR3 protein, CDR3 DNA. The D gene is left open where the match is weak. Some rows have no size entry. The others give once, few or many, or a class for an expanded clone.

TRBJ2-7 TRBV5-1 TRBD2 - CASSDGTSGRLEYF TGCGCCAGCAGCGACGGGACTAGCGGGAGGTTGGAGTACTTC
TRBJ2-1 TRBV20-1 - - CSAAGVSMNEQFF TGCAGTGCAGCAGGTGTGTCTATGAATGAGCAGTTCTTC
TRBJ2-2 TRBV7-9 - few CASSLTGETGELFF TGTGCCAGCAGCTTAACGGGCGAAACCGGGGAGCTGTTTTTT
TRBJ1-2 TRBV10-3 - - CAITPGRDYGYTF TGTGCCATCACCCCGGGACGGGACTATGGCTACACCTTC
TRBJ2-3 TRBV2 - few CASRADFGDTQYF TGTGCCAGCAGGGCGGACTTTGGAGATACGCAGTATTTT
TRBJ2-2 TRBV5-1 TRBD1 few CASSPDRGHGGELFF TGCGCCAGCAGCCCGGACAGGGGGCATGGCGGGGAGCTGTTTTTT
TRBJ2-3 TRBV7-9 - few CASSQRDRSTDTQYF TGTGCCAGCAGCCAGAGAGACAGGAGCACAGATACGCAGTATTTT
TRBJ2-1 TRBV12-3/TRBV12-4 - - CASSSIPQTHEQFF TGTGCCAGCAGTTCAATACCTCAGACTCATGAGCAGTTCTTC
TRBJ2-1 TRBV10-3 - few CAINKDSLSSYNEQFF TGTGCCATCAATAAGGACAGCCTAAGCTCCTACAATGAGCAGTTCTTC
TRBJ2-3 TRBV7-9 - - CASSLFTRDTDTQYF TGTGCCAGCAGCTTATTCACCAGGGACACAGATACGCAGTATTTT
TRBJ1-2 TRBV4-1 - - CASSQDFQSYGYTF TGCGCCAGCAGCCAAGATTTCCAGAGTTATGGCTACACCTTC
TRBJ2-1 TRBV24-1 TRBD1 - CATSVFRDRGRDEQFF TGTGCCACCAGTGTCTTCCGGGACAGGGGGCGGGATGAGCAGTTCTTC
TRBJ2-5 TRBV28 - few CASSLVRDQETQYF TGTGCCAGCAGTTTGGTCAGGGACCAAGAGACCCAGTACTTC
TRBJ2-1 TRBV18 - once CASSPLRDSKFF TGTGCCAGCTCACCCTTGCGGGACAGTAAGTTCTTC
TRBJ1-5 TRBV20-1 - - CSASQSGAGYQPQHF TGCAGTGCTAGTCAATCCGGGGCCGGCTATCAGCCCCAGCATTTT
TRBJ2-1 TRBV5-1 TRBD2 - CASSLGSGSNNEQFF TGCGCCAGCAGCTTGGGTAGCGGGAGTAACAATGAGCAGTTCTTC
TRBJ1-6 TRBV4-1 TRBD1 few CASSQPGQRLNSPLHF TGCGCCAGCAGCCAGCCGGGACAGAGACTTAATTCACCCCTCCACTTT
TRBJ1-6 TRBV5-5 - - CASSPWDSPLHF TGTGCCAGCAGTCCTTGGGATTCACCCCTCCACTTT
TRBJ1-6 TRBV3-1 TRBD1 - CASSAQGNYNSPLHF TGTGCCAGCAGCGCACAGGGGAATTATAATTCACCCCTCCACTTT
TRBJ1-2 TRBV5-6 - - CASSLNPLGYTF TGTGCCAGCAGCTTAAACCCTCTTGGCTACACCTTC
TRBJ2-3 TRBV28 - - CASSLPGYTDTQYF TGTGCCAGCAGTTTGCCTGGTTATACAGATACGCAGTATTTT
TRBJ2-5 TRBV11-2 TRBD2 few CASSLDRLAGGRETQYF TGTGCCAGCAGCTTAGATCGGCTAGCGGGGGGGAGAGAGACCCAGTACTTC
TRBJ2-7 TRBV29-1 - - CSVGEVEQYF TGCAGCGTTGGCGAGGTCGAGCAGTACTTC
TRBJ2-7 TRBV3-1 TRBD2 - CASSQDASGSYEQYF TGTGCCAGCAGCCAGGATGCTAGCGGGAGTTACGAGCAGTACTTC
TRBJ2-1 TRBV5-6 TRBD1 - CASSYRDRRIF TGTGCCAGCAGCTACCGGGACAGAAGGATCTTC
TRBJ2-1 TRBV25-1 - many CASSGQYNEQFF TGTGCCAGCAGTGGGCAGTACAATGAGCAGTTCTTC
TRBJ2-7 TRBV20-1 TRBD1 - CSAGRDRDEQYF TGCAGTGCTGGCCGGGACAGGGACGAGCAGTACTTC
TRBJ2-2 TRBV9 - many CASSVAPGVGQGGELFF TGTGCCAGCAGCGTAGCCCCCGGAGTCGGCCAGGGTGGGGAGCTGTTTTTT
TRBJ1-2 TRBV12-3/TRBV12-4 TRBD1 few CASSLAGTGNGYTF TGTGCCAGCAGTTTAGCAGGGACAGGGAATGGCTACACCTTC
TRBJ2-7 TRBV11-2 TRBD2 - CASSKTPRLAGEDEQYF TGTGCCAGCAGCAAGACCCCAAGACTAGCGGGAGAGGACGAGCAGTACTTC
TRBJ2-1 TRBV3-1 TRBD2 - CASSPTSGRGGSYNEQFF TGTGCCAGCAGCCCCACTAGCGGGAGGGGAGGTTCCTACAATGAGCAGTTCTTC
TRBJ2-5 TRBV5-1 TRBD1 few CASSNSGTAETQYF TGCGCCAGCAGCAATTCCGGGACAGCGGAGACCCAGTACTTC
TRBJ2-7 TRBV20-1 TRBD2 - CSACTSGSSYEQYF TGCAGTGCGTGCACTAGCGGGAGCTCCTACGAGCAGTACTTC
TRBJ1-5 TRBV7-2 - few CASSLALGSNQPQHF TGTGCCAGCAGCTTAGCTCTAGGGAGCAATCAGCCCCAGCATTTT
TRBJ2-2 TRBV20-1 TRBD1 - CSARTGSAGELFF TGCAGTGCTAGGACAGGGTCGGCCGGGGAGCTGTTTTTT